This T cell receptor beta chain was sequenced in a study of blood T cell repertoires in COVID-19. Study-level background: The United States, Italy and Spain supplied acute and convalescent COVID-19 samples. In each case, the material was cDNA or gDNA derived from T cells, B-cell-depleted T cells, or PBMCs.

Trimming shortened V by 4 bases and J by 1 base, and 13 bases separated the two germline ends. There are 15 residues in the CDR3. Germline lookup yields CDR1 LGHDT and CDR2 YNNKEL (reference sequence). In the authors' workflow: Researchers report that nucleated cell counts were estimated from reference gene primer amplification. Sequenced by immunoSEQ multiplex PCR; TCRdb stores in-frame clones only, minus some. V and J calls and clone size are as listed in that table; D and trimming were resolved from the DNA. The sample comprises 150,000 to 190,000 clones, approximately 80% of which are singletons, and 3.7% rests with the top ten.

The TCR was taken from a woman of 80 years or more with acute or convalescent COVID-19. Source material: peripheral blood. This chain uses TRBV3-1 (or the pseudogene TRBV3-2) with TRBJ1-1; possible D gene TRBD1, 5 bases. The CDR3 DNA is TGTGCCAGCAGCCGCCAAGGACAACAGAACACTGAAGCTTTCTTT. Translation gives CASSRQGQQNTEAFF.